The clone carrying this T cell receptor (beta chain) was seen a few times. The antigen remains unidentified. TCRdb re-analysed the RT-PCR reads in MiXCR, keeping a single row per CDR3 protein. The sample consists of about 500,000 distinct CDR3 sequences, 15% to 20% of them appearing once. The sample is drawn from a study of response to subunit inactivated influenza vaccine. Study-wide results and caveats: Seasonal influenza vaccination, on each occasion, was suggested by the authors to recruit few new T cells.

The germline V gene encodes CDR1 LGHNA and CDR2 YNFKEQ. V lost 0 bases to trimming and J lost 7 bases; unmatched junction nucleotides: 9. This CDR3 contains 16 residues. The chain has TRBV4-2 and TRBJ1-1; 9 nucleotides line up with TRBD1. The sequenced sample was CD4+ T cells sorted from PBMCs, obtained about 24 months after vaccination. The receptor was isolated from a man aged 50 to 69 who received an inactivated influenza vaccine. CDR3 in amino acids: CASSQEQGALGGEAFF. CDR3 bases: TGTGCCAGCAGCCAAGAACAGGGGGCTCTGGGCGGTGAAGCTTTCTTT.